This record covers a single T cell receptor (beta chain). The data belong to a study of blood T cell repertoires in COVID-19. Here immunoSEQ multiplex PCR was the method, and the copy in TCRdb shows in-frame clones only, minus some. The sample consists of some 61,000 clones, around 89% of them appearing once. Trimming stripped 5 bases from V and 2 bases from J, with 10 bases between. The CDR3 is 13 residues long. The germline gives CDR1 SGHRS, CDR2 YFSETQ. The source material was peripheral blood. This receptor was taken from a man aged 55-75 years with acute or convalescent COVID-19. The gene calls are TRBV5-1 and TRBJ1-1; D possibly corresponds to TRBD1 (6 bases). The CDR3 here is CASRSTGNTEAFF. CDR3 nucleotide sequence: TGCGCCAGCAGGTCGACAGGCAACACTGAAGCTTTCTTT.